The 25 T cell receptor beta chains below come from one sample, sequenced in a study of regulatory T cells in long-lasting Graves disease. Investigators prepared the TCR beta libraries by applying iRepertoire HTBI primers and Arm-PCR of CDR3 regions. TCRdb called the multiplex PCR reads again in MiXCR, with one record for every CDR3 protein. The table has 350,000 to 450,000 distinct CDR3 sequences, roughly 17% seen once. Time point specified: newly diagnosed GD, antithyroid drugs for less than 3 months. TCR sequences were obtained from RNA taken from PBMCs. The same data also went into a second study, on T cells in Graves' hyperthyroidism and ophthalmopathy.

Material: peripheral blood mononuclear cells (PBMCs), obtained at new diagnosis, from a patient treated with antithyroid drugs. The receptors come from a man aged 40-49 years with Graves disease.

This clonotype showed up many times. V is TRBV24-1 and J is TRBJ2-3; 7 positions agree with TRBD2. Germline-derived CDR1 and CDR2 are KGHDR and SFDVKD. There are 15 residues in the CDR3. With V trimmed by 5 bases and J by 5 bases, 9 bases remained unmatched. CDR3 bases: TGTGCCACCAGTGGGGGGGGTCCCCGGGGAGATACGCAGTATTTT. This sequence encodes CATSGGGPRGDTQYF.

The chain carries TRBV10-3 and TRBJ2-1; the match to TRBD1 covers 8 bases. The end of the DNA fits TRBJ2-5 better, so the J call may be wrong. The germline V gene encodes CDR1 ENHRY and CDR2 SYGVKD. The CDR3 is 20 residues long. The CDR3 nucleotides are TGTGCCACCCCTCGCACTTCTAAGGGAGGACAGGGAAGGGGCGGAGAGACCCAGTACTTC. Residues: CATPRTSKGGQGRGGETQYF.

This clonotype occurred many times. DNA for the CDR3: TGTGCCAGCACCCTGGGCCAGCAAGAGACCCAGTACTTC. Amino acid sequence: CASTLGQQETQYF. This rearrangement joins TRBV28 to TRBJ2-5; no clear D gene. This CDR3 has 13 amino acids. Germline CDR1 MDHEN, CDR2 SYDVKM. Trimming pared 7 bases from V and 2 bases from J, leaving 11 bases between.

This chain uses TRBV15 with TRBJ1-3; D remains unclear. Trimming removed 1 base at V and 0 bases at J, with 10 bases between. Germline values: CDR1 LNHNV, CDR2 YYDKDF (reference sequence). This CDR3 spans 16 amino acids. CDR3 nucleotide sequence: TGTGCCACCAGCAGAGCCGTGGTGGGCTCTGGAAACACCATATATTTT. Encoded protein: CATSRAVVGSGNTIYF.

The chain joins TRBV6-1 to TRBJ2-1, with a weak D call TRBD1 (6 bases). Trimming took off 6 bases at V and 3 bases at J, with 12 bases between the two ends. Looked up from germline, CDR1 is MNHNS and CDR2 is SASEGT. The CDR3 contains 14 residues. This CDR3 reads CASRTGTNYNEQFF. CDR3 nucleotides: TGTGCCAGCAGAACCGGGACAAACTACAATGAGCAGTTCTTC.

This clonotype was detected ten times or more. This sequence joins TRBV7-2 and TRBJ1-1; D call uncertain. V was shortened by 5 bases and J by 6 bases, with 10 bases between the two germline ends. Germline V lookup: CDR1 SGHTA, CDR2 FQGNSA. CDR3 length equals 12 residues. The CDR3 region is CASSTRPSEAFF. DNA of the CDR3: TGTGCCAGCAGCACAAGACCTTCTGAAGCTTTCTTT. Together with reference TRBV7-2 and TRBJ1-1, the CDR3 gives the full variable domain: GAGVSQSPSNKVTEKGKDVELRCDPISGHTALYWYRQSLGQGLEFLIYFQGNSAPDKSGLPSDRFSAERTGGSVSTLTIQRTQQEDSAVYLCASSTRPSEAFFGQGTRLTVV.

This clonotype occurred a few times. The rearrangement joins TRBV5-8 to TRBJ2-1, with 8 nucleotides matching TRBD2. Germline lookup yields CDR1 SGHTS and CDR2 YDEGEE. After removal of 2 bases from V and 3 bases from J, the junction contained 4 bases not matched to a gene. CDR3 size: 15 residues. The CDR3, as DNA: TGTGCCAGCAGCTTACGGGGGGGCCTCTACAATGAGCAGTTCTTC. Translation gives CASSLRGGLYNEQFF.

This clonotype was found many times. The chain carries TRBV27 and TRBJ2-7; 10 nucleotides match TRBD1. V dropped 6 bases and J dropped 5; count of bases not matched to a gene: 7. CDR1 is MNHEY, CDR2 SMNVEV, per germline (reference sequence). The CDR3 loop spans 14 amino acids. CDR3 protein: CASSPGTGVNEQYF. The CDR3 nucleotides are TGTGCCAGCAGCCCTGGGACAGGGGTAAACGAGCAGTACTTC.

This clonotype was detected ten times or more. The rearrangement joins TRBV28 to TRBJ2-5; D perhaps matches TRBD2 (5 bases). The V gene's germline CDR1 is MDHEN and CDR2 SYDVKM. The CDR3 has 15 residues. Trimming removed 5 bases from V and 3 bases from J, with 16 bases in between. CDR3 protein: CASSASPGNKETQYF. CDR3 bases: TGTGCCAGCAGTGCCTCGCCGGGAAACAAAGAGACCCAGTACTTC.

This clonotype was found many times. The chain recombines TRBV18 with TRBJ2-3; D is ambiguous. V dropped 2 bases and J dropped 1 base, with 10 bases sitting between them. Looked up from germline, CDR1 is KGHSH and CDR2 is LQKENI. This CDR3 is built from 15 residues. Here the CDR3 DNA reads TGTGCCAGCTCACCATCCCGGAGTCGCACAGATACGCAGTATTTT. Translating it yields CASSPSRSRTDTQYF.

This clonotype showed up many times. This chain joins TRBV20-1 and TRBJ1-5, with a tentative D call TRBD1 (5 bases). Germline loops: CDR1 DFQATT, CDR2 SNEGSKA (reference sequence). Between the trimmed V and J ends, which lost 7 bases and 5 bases, there was a span of 15 bases. The CDR3 contains 13 residues. This CDR3 reads CSGSGTDHQPQHF. The CDR3 DNA is TGCAGTGGATCTGGGACGGACCATCAGCCCCAGCATTTT.

This clonotype has a count of ten or more. J is TRBJ2-3 and V is TRBV24-1; the match to TRBD1 covers 8 bases. J was trimmed by 4 bases and V by 4 bases; bases with no gene match: 9. The CDR3 runs 16 residues. Per germline, CDR1 KGHDR and CDR2 SFDVKD. The CDR3 coding sequence is TGTGCCACCAGTGACCTGGACAGGGTTCATCCAGATACGCAGTATTTT. Amino acid sequence: CATSDLDRVHPDTQYF.

About this clonotype itself: Possible read error: a much larger clone is one base away. V usage is TRBV5-1 and J usage is TRBJ2-3; the D is unclear. The tail of the sequence fits TRBJ1-5 better, so the J call may be wrong. The V gene's germline CDR1 is SGHRS and CDR2 YFSETQ. The CDR3 has 14 residues. In DNA form, the CDR3 reads TGCGCCAGCAGCTTGTTGGGGTTTGCAGATACGCAGCATTTT. Its translation: CASSLLGFADTQHF.

In this sample, this clonotype turned up a few times. The chain joins TRBV2 to TRBJ1-2; D is ambiguous. The V gene's germline CDR1 is SNHLY and CDR2 FYNNEI. Between the trimmed V and J ends, which lost 5 bases and 5 bases, there was a span of 6 bases. The CDR3 runs to 11 residues. CDR3 loop: CASSQEYGYTF. The CDR3 DNA is TGTGCCAGCAGTCAGGAATATGGCTACACCTTC.

This clonotype occurred many times. The chain employs TRBV12-3 or TRBV12-4 and TRBJ2-2, with TRBD2 identical over 11 bases. V was pared by 3 bases and J by 6 bases, with 3 bases of the junction left unmatched. The CDR3 spans 15 residues. The DNA for the CDR3 is TGTGCCAGCAGTTTGATGACTAGCGGGGCCGGGGAGCTGTTTTTT. Protein sequence: CASSLMTSGAGELFF.

Ten or more counts support this clonotype. The chain combines TRBV5-1 with TRBJ2-3, with D uncertain. The V and J ends lost 0 bases and 6 bases respectively, with 8 bases between them. The CDR3 runs to 13 residues. CDR1 and CDR2 (germline): SGHRS, YFSETQ. CDR3 nucleotides: TGCGCCAGCAGCTTGGCCCCGTTGGATACGCAGTATTTT. Its protein product is CASSLAPLDTQYF.

In its sample, this clonotype was seen many times. The V and J genes are TRBV29-1 and TRBJ1-1, with D uncertain. CDR1 SQVTM and CDR2 ANQGSEA come from the germline V gene. The length of the CDR3 is 13 residues. Trimming stripped 8 bases from V and 10 bases from J, with 23 bases between. CDR3 sequence reads: CSFFLGGGEPAFF. CDR3 DNA: TGCAGCTTTTTCCTGGGCGGTGGCGAGCCAGCTTTCTTT. The full variable domain, completed using reference TRBV29-1 and TRBJ1-1, is SAVISQKPSRDICQRGTSLTIQCQVDSQVTMMFWYRQQPGQSLTLIATANQGSEATYESGFVIDKFPISRPNLTFSTLTVSNMSPEDSSIYLCSFFLGGGEPAFFGQGTRLTVV.

V gene TRBV3-1 combines with J gene TRBJ2-1, with 11 bases matching TRBD2. CDR3 size: 16 residues. Trimming at V came to 2 bases and at J to 8 bases, leaving 8 bases not matched to a gene. Germline V gene lookup returns CDR1 LGHDT and CDR2 YNNKEL (reference sequence). The CDR3 nucleotides read TGTGCCAGCAGCCAACAACTAGCGGGGGCCCTAGATGAGCAGTTCTTC. Amino acid sequence: CASSQQLAGALDEQFF.

CDR3 DNA: TGTGCCAGCAGGCGGGCCTCCACTCGCGAGCAGTACTTC. Its translation: CASRRASTREQYF. The gene calls are TRBV28 and TRBJ2-7; maybe TRBD2 (5 bases). The CDR3 has 13 residues. V lost 6 bases, J lost 6 bases, and 15 bases lay in between. Germline V lookup: CDR1 MDHEN, CDR2 SYDVKM.

The V and J genes are TRBV20-1 and TRBJ2-7, with 10 nucleotides matching TRBD2. The CDR3 sequence is 16 residues long. Losses at the gene ends were 2 bases for V and 3 bases for J; bases not matched to a gene: 10. Germline-derived CDR1 and CDR2 are DFQATT and SNEGSKA (reference sequence). The CDR3 region has the DNA TGCAGTGCTAGACCCACGGCTAGCGGGGGACACTACGAGCAGTACTTC. Amino acid sequence: CSARPTASGGHYEQYF.

In its sample, this clonotype was seen many times. The chain joins TRBV18 to TRBJ1-2, with D possibly TRBD1 on 5 matching bases. CDR1 is KGHSH and CDR2 is LQKENI in the germline V gene. The CDR3 runs 14 residues. V was clipped by 6 bases and J by 0 bases, with 11 bases between them. DNA of the CDR3: TGTGCCAGCTCCCCTGGACACGCTAACTATGGCTACACCTTC. Translation: CASSPGHANYGYTF.

Many counts were recorded for this clonotype. This chain connects TRBV3-1 to TRBJ2-1; tentative D call: TRBD2 (7 bases). V was cut by 0 bases and J by 5 bases, with 17 bases left in between. Germline V gene sequence: CDR1 LGHDT, CDR2 YNNKEL (reference sequence). The CDR3 spans 17 residues. The CDR3 loop is CASSQDLVRGTNNEQFF. The CDR3 region has the DNA TGTGCCAGCAGCCAAGATCTTGTGCGGGGGACAAACAATGAGCAGTTCTTC.

This clonotype has only a few counts. V gene TRBV18 combines with J gene TRBJ2-2; unclear D gene. Trimming took off 2 bases at V and 2 bases at J, with 9 bases between the two ends. Germline V CDR1 and CDR2: KGHSH, LQKENI. The CDR3 is 15 amino acids. In nucleotides, the CDR3 is TGTGCCAGCTCACCAGGGTTAGCCAACACCGGGGAGCTGTTTTTT. Translating gives CASSPGLANTGELFF.

This rearrangement joins TRBV12-3 or TRBV12-4 to TRBJ2-3; D ambiguous. V dropped 6 bases and J dropped 3 bases, with 16 bases sitting between them. The CDR3 consists of 15 residues. In nucleotides, the CDR3 is TGTGCCAGCAGCCCCGGACGGCGGATGACAGATACGCAGTATTTT. It translates to CASSPGRRMTDTQYF.

This chain uses TRBV7-8 with TRBJ1-2; perhaps TRBD1 as D (5 bases). The CDR3 length is 16 residues. Germline lookup yields CDR1 SGHVS and CDR2 FQNEAQ. The V gene lost 10 bases and the J gene lost 7 bases, with 28 bases spanning the gap. The CDR3 is CATVKVPTDSFAGYTF. The CDR3 DNA sequence: TGTGCCACCGTTAAGGTCCCTACAGACAGCTTTGCTGGCTACACCTTC. Full variable domain (outside the CDR3, taken from reference TRBV7-8 and TRBJ1-2): GAGVSQSPRYKVAKRGQDVALRCDPISGHVSLFWYQQALGQGPEFLTYFQNEAQLDKSGLPSDRFFAERPEGSVSTLKIQRTQQEDSAVYLCATVKVPTDSFAGYTFGSGTRLTVV.